Each of the 11 T cell receptor beta chains below was sequenced from the same sample in a study of tissue T cells after allogeneic stem cell transplantation. Sequencing used immunoSEQ multiplex PCR; TCRdb keeps in-frame clones, though not all of them. The sample consists of 9,500 or so clones, 35% to 50% of them appearing once. Time point denoted: mouse harvest day 7 after allogeneic transplant. The graft held 10^6 splenic CD5+ T cells and 10^7 T-cell-depleted bone marrow cells. Material for sequencing was skin. These receptor sequences come from a female BALB/c mouse given C57BL/6 T cells with graft-versus-host disease after an allogeneic hematopoietic cell transplant.

This clone was observed a few times. The genes and germline here are from mouse. Read sequence stops 1 residue before the CDR3 end, and the germline J gene provides the missing end. The chain joins TRBV26 to TRBJ2-7; TRBD1 agrees at 7 bases. Germline trimming cut 6 bases from V and 4 bases from J; bases unmatched to any gene: 9. There are 14 residues in the CDR3. Looked up from germline, CDR1 is KGHPV and CDR2 is FQNQEV (reference sequence). CDR3 bases read: TGTGCCAGCAGGCGGGACAGTATTCTTTATGAACAGTAC. Protein: CASRRDSILYEQY. The whole CDR3 protein reads CASRRDSILYEQYF. Full variable domain (rest looked up from reference TRBV26 and TRBJ2-7): NSKVIQTPRYLVKGQGQKAKMRCIPEKGHPVVFWYQQNKNNEFKFLINFQNQEVLQQIDMTEKRFSAECPSNSPCSLEIQSSEAGDSALYLCASRRDSILYEQYFGPGTRLTVL.

The table lists this clone with a count of one. Mouse gene names and germline throughout. The CDR3 end falls 1 residue outside the read, so it is completed with the germline J gene. This sequence joins TRBV24 and TRBJ1-6, with D unresolved. TRBJ1-6 is designated an ORF whose function remains uncertain. V lost 1 base and J 2 bases, leaving 9 bases between the germline ends. The length of the CDR3 is 16 residues. In germline, CDR1 is KGHTA, CDR2 FRNEEI. Incomplete CDR3 DNA: TGTGCCAGCAGTCTGTCCCCGACAACCTATAATTCGCCCCTCTAC. It codes for CASSLSPTTYNSPLY. The whole CDR3 sequence is CASSLSPTTYNSPLYF.

Worth noting for this clone: Mouse germline and gene names are used. The CDR3 is cut off 1 residue early in the read; its end comes from the germline J gene. The chain employs TRBV12-1 and TRBJ2-1; 7 bases are a match to TRBD1. Germline CDR1 and CDR2: SGHSN and HYEKVE. This CDR3 is 16 amino acids long. The junction had 11 bases not matched to a gene; V was cut back by 6 bases and J by 1 base. The CDR3 is CASSDVRDRNYAEQFF. The sequenced part of the CDR3 DNA is TGTGCCAGCAGTGATGTCCGGGACAGAAACTATGCTGAGCAGTTC.

In its sample, this clone was seen a few times. Gene names refer to mouse genes. The read ends 1 residue shy of where the CDR3 ends; the end is completed using the germline J gene. The chain joins TRBV20 to TRBJ2-3, with TRBD2 matching 7 bases. The ends lost 1 base at V and 0 bases at J; junction bases unmatched: 4. Germline V gene lookup returns CDR1 GFQATS and CDR2 STVNSAI. This CDR3 comprises 15 residues. CDR3 loop: CGARVTGTSAETLYF. The DNA read from the CDR3 is TGTGGTGCTAGGGTGACTGGGACTAGTGCAGAAACGCTGTAT. The full variable domain, its missing parts supplied by reference TRBV20 and TRBJ2-3, is GALVYQYPRRTICKSGTSMRMECQAVGFQATSVAWYRQSPQKTFELIALSTVNSAIKYEQNFTQEKFPISHPNLSFSSMTVLNAYLEDRGLYLCGARVTGTSAETLYFGSGTRLTVL.

About this clone itself: Germline and genes: mouse. The sequence runs out 1 residue before the end of the CDR3; the remainder is reconstructed from the germline J gene. The J gene is TRBJ2-5, the V gene TRBV16, with 7 positions matching TRBD2. J gave up 2 bases and V 0 bases, and 2 bases lay outside the gene matches. The CDR3 loop spans 15 amino acids. Germline assignment: CDR1 SGHSA and CDR2 FRNQAP. The part of the CDR3 DNA that was read is TGTGCAAGCAGCTTAGAGGCTGGGGGCCAAGACACCCAGTAC. Residues: CASSLEAGGQDTQY. The entire CDR3 reads CASSLEAGGQDTQYF.

There are a few counts of this clone. Here the gene names and germline are mouse. The CDR3 extends 1 residue past the end of the read, so its final part is completed from the germline J gene. The chain carries TRBV26 and TRBJ1-1, with 11 bases lining up with TRBD1. V was pared by 2 bases and J by 4 bases, with 3 bases of the junction left unmatched. This CDR3 has 15 residues. Germline CDR1 and CDR2: KGHPV and FQNQEV (reference sequence). The CDR3 spells CASSLTGTGGTEVFF. The sequenced part of the CDR3 DNA is TGTGCCAGCAGTCTGACCGGGACAGGGGGCACAGAAGTCTTC.

Concerning this clone: The gene symbols are mouse symbols. The observed sequence ends 1 residue before the CDR3 terminus, with the missing tail filled in from the germline J gene. V gene TRBV2 combines with J gene TRBJ1-1; 8 bases fit TRBD1. Trimming at V came to 0 bases and at J to 3 bases, leaving 3 bases not matched to a gene. Germline V gene lookup returns CDR1 LGHNA and CDR2 YSYQKL. CDR3 length: 15 amino acids. The part of the CDR3 DNA that was read is TGTGCCAGCAGCCAAGACCCGGGACAGGACACAGAAGTCTTC. Its protein product is CASSQDPGQDTEVF. The whole CDR3 region reads CASSQDPGQDTEVFF.

This clone was seen a few times. The gene names given are mouse names. The read terminates 1 residue ahead of where the CDR3 ends, so the germline J gene completes it. V usage is TRBV12-2 and J usage is TRBJ1-3; D remains ambiguous. Germline V lookup: CDR1 SGHLS, CDR2 HYDKME. The ends were cut back, 0 bases at V and 0 bases at J, with 5 bases in the middle. The CDR3 is 14 residues long. This chain's CDR3 is CASSLEGSGNTLYF. Incomplete CDR3 DNA: TGTGCCAGCTCTCTCGAGGGTTCTGGAAATACGCTCTAT.

About this clone itself: Here the gene names and germline are mouse. From the germline J gene comes the end of the CDR3, since the read stops 1 residue before it. The chain carries TRBV19 and TRBJ1-1; 7 bases match TRBD1. CDR1 FNHDT and CDR2 SITEND come from the germline V gene (reference sequence). This CDR3 spans 13 amino acids. J was trimmed by 2 bases and V by 4 bases; bases with no gene match: 2. The CDR3 loop is CASSWDSNTEVFF. The sequenced part of the CDR3 DNA is TGTGCCAGCAGTTGGGACAGCAACACAGAAGTCTTC.

As regards this clone: The genes are named according to mouse. The CDR3 is cut off 1 residue early in the read; its end comes from the germline J gene. The chain joins TRBV15 to TRBJ2-1; D is perhaps TRBD1 or TRBD2 (7 bases each). V lost 7 bases and J lost 7, with 14 bases in between. Germline V gene sequence: CDR1 SGHND, CDR2 FRSKSL. The CDR3 totals 13 residues. The sequenced part of the CDR3 DNA is TGTGCCAGCACCAGGGGGGCGCGCGCTGAGCAGTTC. Translated, it gives CASTRGARAEQF. The entire CDR3 protein reads CASTRGARAEQFF.

This clone was counted only a few times. The listed genes are named as in mouse. The read ends 1 residue early relative to the CDR3; the germline J gene fills the gap. The chain recombines TRBV23 with TRBJ2-7; the table calls TRBD1, which could not be checked here. Germline V gene sequence: CDR1 KGHTA, CDR2 FQNQQP. There are 15 residues in the CDR3. CDR3 loop: CSSSQSIGQDYEQYF. CDR3 DNA, as far as it was read: TGCTCCAGCAGTCAATCGATAGGACAGGACTATGAACAGTAC.